This T cell receptor beta chain was sequenced during a study of blood T cell repertoires in COVID-19. Here immunoSEQ multiplex PCR was the method, and the copy in TCRdb shows in-frame clones only, minus some. Here the sample spans about 170,000 clones, 85% being singletons. V shed 2 bases, J shed 8 bases, and the junction held 7 bases outside the gene matches. The length of the CDR3 is 14 residues. Germline loops: CDR1 SGDLS, CDR2 YYNGEE. V and J are TRBV9 and TRBJ1-1, with 9 bases matching TRBD1. The TCR originated in a woman aged 80 or over with COVID-19, enrolled during active disease. Sequenced material: peripheral blood. The CDR3 DNA sequence: TGTGCCAGCAGCGTCCGACAGGGGGGGACCGAAGCTTTCTTT. Protein sequence: CASSVRQGGTEAFF. The entire variable domain, with the rest obtained from reference TRBV9 and TRBJ1-1, is as follows: DSGVTQTPKHLITATGQRVTLRCSPRSGDLSVYWYQQSLDQGLQFLIQYYNGEERAKGNILERFSAQQFPDLHSELNLSSLELGDSALYFCASSVRQGGTEAFFGQGTRLTVV.